This T cell receptor (beta chain) was sequenced in a study of shared clonotypes between healthy human individuals. Assay used: immunoSEQ multiplex PCR; TCRdb lists only in-frame clones, some missing. In the table there are roughly 2 million clones, roughly 95% of which are singletons. The CDR3 totals 14 residues. Germline values: CDR1 KGHSH, CDR2 LQKENI. The V end lost 5 bases, the J end lost 0 bases, and 11 bases lay between the germline ends. CD8 cells classed as naive were CD45RO-negative and positively selected for CCR7, excluding terminally differentiated effector memory CD45RA+ cells. The chain uses TRBV18 and TRBJ2-7; possible D gene TRBD1, 6 bases. Source material: naive CD8+ T cells sorted from blood. This TCR derives from a man younger than 35 in good health. The CDR3 nucleotides read TGTGCCAGCTCATTTGGACAGAGCTCCTACGAGCAGTACTTC. Its translation is CASSFGQSSYEQYF.